This T cell receptor (beta chain) was retrieved from a study of early T cells in non-severe SARS-CoV-2 infection. Study conclusions and caveats: Sequences matched to VDJdb favored anti-spike CD8 responses, while private and CD4 specificities were missed.

The library protocol tagged individual cDNA molecules with unique molecular identifiers. TCRdb independently ran MiXCR on the 5' RACE reads; one entry per CDR3 protein. The sample consists of about 66,000 distinct CDR3 sequences, roughly 9.1% of them appearing once. Many counts were recorded for this clonotype. Antigen unknown. Germline CDR1 and CDR2: SGHVS and FNYEAQ. The CDR3 is 14 amino acids. V lost 5 bases, J lost 13 bases, and 18 bases lay in between. The chain couples TRBV7-6 to TRBJ1-6, with a possible D match to TRBD1 (6 bases). The origin of this receptor is an adult who was a healthcare worker with PCR-confirmed SARS-CoV-2 infection or an uninfected control (not recorded which). The sequenced sample consisted of whole blood. The CDR3 region has the DNA TGTGCCAGCAGCGTAAGGCAGGGGCTTAACCCCCTCCACTTT. Its translation: CASSVRQGLNPLHF.